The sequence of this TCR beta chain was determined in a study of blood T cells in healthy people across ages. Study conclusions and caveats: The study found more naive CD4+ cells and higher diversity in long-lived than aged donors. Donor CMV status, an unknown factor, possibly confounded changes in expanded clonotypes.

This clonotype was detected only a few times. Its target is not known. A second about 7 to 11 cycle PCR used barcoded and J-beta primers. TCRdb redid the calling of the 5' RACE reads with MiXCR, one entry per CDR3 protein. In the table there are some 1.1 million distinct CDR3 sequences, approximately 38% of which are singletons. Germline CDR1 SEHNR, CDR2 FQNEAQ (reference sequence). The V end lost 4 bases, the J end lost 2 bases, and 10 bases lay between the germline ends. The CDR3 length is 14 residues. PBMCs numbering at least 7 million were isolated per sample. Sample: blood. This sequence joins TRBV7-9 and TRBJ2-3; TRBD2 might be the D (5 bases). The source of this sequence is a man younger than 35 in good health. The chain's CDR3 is CASSWRADTDTQYF. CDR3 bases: TGTGCCAGCAGCTGGCGGGCAGACACAGATACGCAGTATTTT. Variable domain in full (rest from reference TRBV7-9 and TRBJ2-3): DTGVSQNPRHKITKRGQNVTFRCDPISEHNRLYWYRQTLGQGPEFLTYFQNEAQLEKSRLLSDRFSAERPKGSFSTLEIQRTEQGDSAMYLCASSWRADTDTQYFGPGTRLTVL.